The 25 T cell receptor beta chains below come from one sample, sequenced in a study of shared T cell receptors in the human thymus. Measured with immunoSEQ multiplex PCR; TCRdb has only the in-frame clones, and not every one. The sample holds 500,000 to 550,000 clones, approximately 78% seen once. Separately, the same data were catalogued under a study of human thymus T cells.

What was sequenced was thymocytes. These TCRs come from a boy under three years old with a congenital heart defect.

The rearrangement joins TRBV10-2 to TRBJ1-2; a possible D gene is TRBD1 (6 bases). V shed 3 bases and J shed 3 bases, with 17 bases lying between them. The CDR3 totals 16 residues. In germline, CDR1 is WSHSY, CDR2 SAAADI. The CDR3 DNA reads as TGCGCCAGCAGTGATACCCCACGAGGGGGGGACTATGGCTACACCTTC. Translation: CASSDTPRGGDYGYTF.

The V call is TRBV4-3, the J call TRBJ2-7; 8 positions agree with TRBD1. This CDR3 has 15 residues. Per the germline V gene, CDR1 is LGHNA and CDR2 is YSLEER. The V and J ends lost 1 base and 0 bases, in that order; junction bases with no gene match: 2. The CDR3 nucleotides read TGCGCCAGCAGCCAAGGGACAGGGTCCTCCTACGAGCAGTACTTC. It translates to CASSQGTGSSYEQYF.

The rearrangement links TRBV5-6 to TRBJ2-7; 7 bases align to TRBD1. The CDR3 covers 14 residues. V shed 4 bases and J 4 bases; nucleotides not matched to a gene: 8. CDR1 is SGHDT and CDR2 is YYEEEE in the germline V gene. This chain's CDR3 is CASSGDRVGYEQYF. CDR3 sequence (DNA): TGTGCCAGCAGCGGAGACAGGGTGGGGTACGAGCAGTACTTC.

This CDR3 is CASSRLEGLRMDTQYF. CDR3 DNA: TGCGCCAGCAGCCGCCTAGAGGGTTTGCGGATGGATACGCAGTATTTT. This chain links TRBV4-3 with TRBJ2-3, with D possibly TRBD2 on 5 matching bases. The CDR3 spans 16 residues. Trimming left V 4 bases short and J 6 bases short, with 20 bases between. Germline CDR1 LGHNA, CDR2 YSLEER.

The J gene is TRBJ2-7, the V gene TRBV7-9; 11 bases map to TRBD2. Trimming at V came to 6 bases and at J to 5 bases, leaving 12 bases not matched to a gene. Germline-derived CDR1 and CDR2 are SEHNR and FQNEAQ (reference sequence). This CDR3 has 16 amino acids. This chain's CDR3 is CASREGLAGGRDEQYF. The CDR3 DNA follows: TGTGCCAGCAGGGAGGGGCTAGCGGGAGGTAGGGACGAGCAGTACTTC.

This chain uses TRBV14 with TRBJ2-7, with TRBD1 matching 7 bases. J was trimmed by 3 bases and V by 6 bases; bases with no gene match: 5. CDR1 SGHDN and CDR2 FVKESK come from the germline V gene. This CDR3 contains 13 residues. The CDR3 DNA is TGTGCCAGCAGGTGGGCAGGGGGCTACGAGCAGTACTTC. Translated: CASRWAGGYEQYF.

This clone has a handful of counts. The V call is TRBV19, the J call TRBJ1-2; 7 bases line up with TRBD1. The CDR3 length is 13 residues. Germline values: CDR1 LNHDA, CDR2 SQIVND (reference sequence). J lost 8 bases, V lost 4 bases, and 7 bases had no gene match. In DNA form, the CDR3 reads TGTGCCAGTAGTACGAATAGACAGGGAGGCTACACCTTC. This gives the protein CASSTNRQGGYTF.

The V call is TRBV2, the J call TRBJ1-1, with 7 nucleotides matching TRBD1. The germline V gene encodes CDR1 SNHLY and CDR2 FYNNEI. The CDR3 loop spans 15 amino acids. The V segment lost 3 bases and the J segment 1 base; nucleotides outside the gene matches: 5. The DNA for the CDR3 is TGTGCCAGCAGTGAGACAGGGCCGACGAACACTGAAGCTTTCTTT. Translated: CASSETGPTNTEAFF. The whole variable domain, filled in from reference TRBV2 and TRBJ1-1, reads EPEVTQTPSHQVTQMGQEVILRCVPISNHLYFYWYRQILGQKVEFLVSFYNNEISEKSEIFDDQFSVERPDGSNFTLKIRSTKLEDSAMYFCASSETGPTNTEAFFGQGTRLTVV.

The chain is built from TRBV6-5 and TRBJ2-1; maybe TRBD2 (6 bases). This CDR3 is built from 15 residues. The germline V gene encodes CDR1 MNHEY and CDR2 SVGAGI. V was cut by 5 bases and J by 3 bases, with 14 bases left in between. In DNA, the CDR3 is TGTGCCAGCAGTAGCCGCGGGGCAAGCTACAATGAGCAGTTCTTC. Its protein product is CASSSRGASYNEQFF.

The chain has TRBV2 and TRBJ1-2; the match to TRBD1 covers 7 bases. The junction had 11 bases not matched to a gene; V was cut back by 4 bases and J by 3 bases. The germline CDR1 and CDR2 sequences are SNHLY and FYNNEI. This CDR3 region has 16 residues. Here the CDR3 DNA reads TGTGCCAGCAGTGCCCTAGACAGGGAAGATCACTATGGCTACACCTTC. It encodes CASSALDREDHYGYTF.

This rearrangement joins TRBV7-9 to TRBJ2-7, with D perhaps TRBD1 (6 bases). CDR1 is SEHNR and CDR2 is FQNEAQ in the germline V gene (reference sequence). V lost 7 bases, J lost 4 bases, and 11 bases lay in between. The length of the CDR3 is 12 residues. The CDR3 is CASTRGAYEQYF. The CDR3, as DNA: TGTGCCAGCACCAGGGGAGCTTACGAGCAGTACTTC.

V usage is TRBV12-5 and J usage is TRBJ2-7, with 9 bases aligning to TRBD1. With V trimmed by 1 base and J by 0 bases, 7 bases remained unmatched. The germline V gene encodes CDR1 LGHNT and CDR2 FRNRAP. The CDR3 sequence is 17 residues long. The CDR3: CASGLAPRQGDSYEQYF. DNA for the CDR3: TGTGCTAGTGGTTTGGCACCTCGACAGGGGGACTCCTACGAGCAGTACTTC.

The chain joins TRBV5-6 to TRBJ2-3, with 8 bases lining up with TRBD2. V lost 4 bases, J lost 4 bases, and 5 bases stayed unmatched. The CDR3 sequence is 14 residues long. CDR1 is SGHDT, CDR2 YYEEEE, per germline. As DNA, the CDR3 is TGTGCCAGCAGCGGGGGACTAGTCGCAGATACGCAGTATTTT. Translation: CASSGGLVADTQYF.

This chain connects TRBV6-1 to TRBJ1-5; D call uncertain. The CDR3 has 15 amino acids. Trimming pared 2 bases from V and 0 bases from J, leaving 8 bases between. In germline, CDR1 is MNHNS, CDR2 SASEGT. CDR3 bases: TGTGCCAGCAGTGAACAGGTTTATAGCAATCAGCCCCAGCATTTT. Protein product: CASSEQVYSNQPQHF.

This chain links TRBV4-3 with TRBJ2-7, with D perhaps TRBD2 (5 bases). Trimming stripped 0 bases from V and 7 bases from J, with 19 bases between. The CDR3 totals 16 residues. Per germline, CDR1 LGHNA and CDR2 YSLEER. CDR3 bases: TGCGCCAGCAGCCAAGAAGCAGCGGAGCCGGCTAAGGAGCAGTACTTC. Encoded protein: CASSQEAAEPAKEQYF.

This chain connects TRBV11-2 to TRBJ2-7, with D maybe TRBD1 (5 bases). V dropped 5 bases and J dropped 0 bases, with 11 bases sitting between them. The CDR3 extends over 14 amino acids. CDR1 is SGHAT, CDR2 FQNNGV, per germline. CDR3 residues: CASSECGHSYEQYF. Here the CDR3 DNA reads TGTGCCAGCAGCGAGTGTGGACACTCCTACGAGCAGTACTTC.

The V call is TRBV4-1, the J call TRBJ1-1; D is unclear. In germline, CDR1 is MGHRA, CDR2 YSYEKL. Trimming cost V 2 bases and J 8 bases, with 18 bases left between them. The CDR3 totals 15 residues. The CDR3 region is CASSQLYLTVNEAFF. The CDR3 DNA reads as TGCGCCAGCAGCCAACTCTACCTAACAGTAAACGAAGCTTTCTTT.

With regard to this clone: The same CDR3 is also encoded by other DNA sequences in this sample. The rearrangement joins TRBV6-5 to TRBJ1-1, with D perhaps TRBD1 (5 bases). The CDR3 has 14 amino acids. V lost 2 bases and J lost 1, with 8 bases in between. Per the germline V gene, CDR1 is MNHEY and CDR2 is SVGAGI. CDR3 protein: CASSYPGQNTEAFF. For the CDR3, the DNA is TGTGCCAGCAGTTACCCAGGACAGAACACTGAAGCTTTCTTT.

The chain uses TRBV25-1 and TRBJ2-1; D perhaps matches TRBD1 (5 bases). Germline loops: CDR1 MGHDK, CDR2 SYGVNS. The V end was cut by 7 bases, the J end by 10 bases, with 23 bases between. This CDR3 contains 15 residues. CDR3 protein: CASTLHPWGVVEQFF. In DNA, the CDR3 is TGTGCCAGCACCCTACACCCGTGGGGCGTCGTGGAGCAGTTCTTC.

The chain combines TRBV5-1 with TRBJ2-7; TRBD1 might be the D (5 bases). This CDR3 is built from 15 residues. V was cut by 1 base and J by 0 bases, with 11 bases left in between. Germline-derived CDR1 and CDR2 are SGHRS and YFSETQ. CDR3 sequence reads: CASSLSGRYSYEQYF. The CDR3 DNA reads TGCGCCAGCAGCTTGTCAGGGCGGTACTCCTACGAGCAGTACTTC.

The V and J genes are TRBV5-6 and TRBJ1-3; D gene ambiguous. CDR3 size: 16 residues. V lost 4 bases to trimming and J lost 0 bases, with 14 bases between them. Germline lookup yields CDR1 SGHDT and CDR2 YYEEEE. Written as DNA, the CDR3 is TGTGCCAGCAGCCTCCTGACACCGACCTCTGGAAACACCATATATTTT. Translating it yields CASSLLTPTSGNTIYF.

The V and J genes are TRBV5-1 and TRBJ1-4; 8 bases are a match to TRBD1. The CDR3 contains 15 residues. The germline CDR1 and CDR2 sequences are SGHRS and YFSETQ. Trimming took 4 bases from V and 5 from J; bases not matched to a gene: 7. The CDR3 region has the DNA TGCGCCAGCAGCAAGGCGGACAGGGTAAATGAAAAACTGTTTTTT. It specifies CASSKADRVNEKLFF.

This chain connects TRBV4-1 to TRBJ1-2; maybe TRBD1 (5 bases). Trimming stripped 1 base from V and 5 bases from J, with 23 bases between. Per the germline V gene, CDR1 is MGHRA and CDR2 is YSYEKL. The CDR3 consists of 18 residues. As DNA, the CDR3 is TGCGCCAGCAGCCAAGCTGAAGACCCCGGGGGGGTAGGGTATGGCTACACCTTC. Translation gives CASSQAEDPGGVGYGYTF.

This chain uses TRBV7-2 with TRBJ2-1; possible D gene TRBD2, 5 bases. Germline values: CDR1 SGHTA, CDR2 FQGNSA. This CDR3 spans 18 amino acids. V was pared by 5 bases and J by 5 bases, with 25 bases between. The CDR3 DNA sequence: TGTGCCAGCAGCCTAACCTCGACCCGCCCAGCGGAACACAATGAGCAGTTCTTC. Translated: CASSLTSTRPAEHNEQFF.

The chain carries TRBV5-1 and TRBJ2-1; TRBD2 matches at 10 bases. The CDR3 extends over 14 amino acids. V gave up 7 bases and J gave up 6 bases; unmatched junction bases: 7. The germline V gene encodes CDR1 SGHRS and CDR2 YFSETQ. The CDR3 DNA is TGCGCCAGCGGGGGCAGCGGGAGGGCCAATGAGCAGTTCTTC. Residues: CASGGSGRANEQFF.